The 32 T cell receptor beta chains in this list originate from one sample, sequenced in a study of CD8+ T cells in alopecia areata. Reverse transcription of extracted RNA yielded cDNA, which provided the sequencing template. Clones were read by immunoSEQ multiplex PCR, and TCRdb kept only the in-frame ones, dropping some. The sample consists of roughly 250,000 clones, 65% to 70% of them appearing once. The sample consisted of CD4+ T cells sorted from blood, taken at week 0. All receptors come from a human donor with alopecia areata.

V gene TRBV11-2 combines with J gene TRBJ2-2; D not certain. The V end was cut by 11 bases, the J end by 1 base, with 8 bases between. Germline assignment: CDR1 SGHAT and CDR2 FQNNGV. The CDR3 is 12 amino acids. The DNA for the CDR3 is TGTGCCCGGCTGGGGAACACCGGGGAGCTGTTTTTT. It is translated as CARLGNTGELFF.

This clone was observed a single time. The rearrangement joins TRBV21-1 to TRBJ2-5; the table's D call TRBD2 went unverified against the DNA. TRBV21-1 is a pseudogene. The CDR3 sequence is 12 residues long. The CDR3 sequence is CASSRLGETQYF. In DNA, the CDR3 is TGTGCCAGCAGCAGACTAGGAGAGACCCAGTACTTC.

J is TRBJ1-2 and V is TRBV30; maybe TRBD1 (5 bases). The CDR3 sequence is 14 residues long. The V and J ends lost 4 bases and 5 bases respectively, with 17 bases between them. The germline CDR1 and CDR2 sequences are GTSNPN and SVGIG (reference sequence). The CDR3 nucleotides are TGTGCCTGGATACCGGCAGGGTTGCAGTATGGCTACACCTTC. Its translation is CAWIPAGLQYGYTF. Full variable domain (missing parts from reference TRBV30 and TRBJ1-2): SQTIHQWPATLVQPVGSPLSLECTVEGTSNPNLYWYRQAAGRGLQLLFYSVGIGQISSEVPQNLSASRPQDRQFILSSKKLLLSDSGFYLCAWIPAGLQYGYTFGSGTRLTVV.

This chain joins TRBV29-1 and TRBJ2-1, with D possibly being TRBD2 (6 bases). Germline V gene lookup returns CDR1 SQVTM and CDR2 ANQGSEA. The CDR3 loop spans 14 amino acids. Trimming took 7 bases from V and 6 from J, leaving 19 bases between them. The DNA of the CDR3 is TGCAGCGCGAGCCGGAGGGGTAGGGGCAATGAGCAGTTCTTC. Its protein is CSASRRGRGNEQFF.

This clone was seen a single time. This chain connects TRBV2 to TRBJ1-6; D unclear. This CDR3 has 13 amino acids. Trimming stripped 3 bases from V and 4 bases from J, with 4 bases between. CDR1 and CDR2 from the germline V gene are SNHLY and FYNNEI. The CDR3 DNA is TGTGCCAGCAGTGAGATATATAATTCACCCCTCCACTTT. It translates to CASSEIYNSPLHF. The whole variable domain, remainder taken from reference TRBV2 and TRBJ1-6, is EPEVTQTPSHQVTQMGQEVILRCVPISNHLYFYWYRQILGQKVEFLVSFYNNEISEKSEIFDDQFSVERPDGSNFTLKIRSTKLEDSAMYFCASSEIYNSPLHFGNGTRLTVT.

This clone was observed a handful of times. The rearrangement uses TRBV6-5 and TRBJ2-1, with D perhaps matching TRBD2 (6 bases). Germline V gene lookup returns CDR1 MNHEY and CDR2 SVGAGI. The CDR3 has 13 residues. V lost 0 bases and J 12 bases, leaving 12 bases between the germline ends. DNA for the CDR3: TGTGCCAGCAGTTACTCTACCAGGGAGGCGCAGTTCTTC. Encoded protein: CASSYSTREAQFF.

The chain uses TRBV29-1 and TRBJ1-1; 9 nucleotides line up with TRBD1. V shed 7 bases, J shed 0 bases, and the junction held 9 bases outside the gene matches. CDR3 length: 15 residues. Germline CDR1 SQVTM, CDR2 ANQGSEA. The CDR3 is CSARGQGRMNTEAFF. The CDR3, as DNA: TGCAGCGCCCGGGGACAGGGCCGAATGAACACTGAAGCTTTCTTT.

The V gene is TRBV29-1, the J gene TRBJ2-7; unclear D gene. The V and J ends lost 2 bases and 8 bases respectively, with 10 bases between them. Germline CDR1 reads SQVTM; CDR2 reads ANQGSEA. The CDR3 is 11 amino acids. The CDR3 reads CSVELGRKQYF. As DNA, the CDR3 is TGCAGCGTTGAATTGGGTAGGAAGCAGTACTTC.

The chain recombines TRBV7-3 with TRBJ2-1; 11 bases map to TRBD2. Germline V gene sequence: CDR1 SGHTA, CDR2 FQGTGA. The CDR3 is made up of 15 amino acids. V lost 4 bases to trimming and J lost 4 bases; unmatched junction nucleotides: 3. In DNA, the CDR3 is TGTGCCAGCAGCTGGGGACTAGCGGTTTACAATGAGCAGTTCTTC. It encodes CASSWGLAVYNEQFF.

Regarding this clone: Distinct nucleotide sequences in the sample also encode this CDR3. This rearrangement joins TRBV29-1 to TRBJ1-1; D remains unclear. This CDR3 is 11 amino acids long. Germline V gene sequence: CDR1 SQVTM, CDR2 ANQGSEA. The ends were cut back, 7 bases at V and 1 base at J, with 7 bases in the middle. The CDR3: CSARSNTEAFF. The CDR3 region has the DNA TGCAGCGCCAGATCGAACACTGAAGCTTTCTTT.

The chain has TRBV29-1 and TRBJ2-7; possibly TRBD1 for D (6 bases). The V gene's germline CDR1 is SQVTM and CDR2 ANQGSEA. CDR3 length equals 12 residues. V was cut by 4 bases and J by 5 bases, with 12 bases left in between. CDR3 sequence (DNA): TGCAGCGTTGTTAAGGGGGAGAACGAGCAGTACTTC. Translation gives CSVVKGENEQYF.

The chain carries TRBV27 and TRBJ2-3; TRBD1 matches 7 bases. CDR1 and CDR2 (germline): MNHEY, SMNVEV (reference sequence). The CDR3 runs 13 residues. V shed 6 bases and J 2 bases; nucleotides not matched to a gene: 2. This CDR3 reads CASRGQYTDTQYF. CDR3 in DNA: TGTGCCAGCAGGGGACAGTACACAGATACGCAGTATTTT.

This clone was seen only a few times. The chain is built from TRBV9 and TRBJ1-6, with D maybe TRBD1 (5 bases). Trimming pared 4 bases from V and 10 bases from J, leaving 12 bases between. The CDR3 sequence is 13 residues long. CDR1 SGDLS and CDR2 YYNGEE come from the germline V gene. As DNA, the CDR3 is TGTGCCAGCAGCACCGGGGGTGGCTCACCCCTCCACTTT. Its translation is CASSTGGGSPLHF.

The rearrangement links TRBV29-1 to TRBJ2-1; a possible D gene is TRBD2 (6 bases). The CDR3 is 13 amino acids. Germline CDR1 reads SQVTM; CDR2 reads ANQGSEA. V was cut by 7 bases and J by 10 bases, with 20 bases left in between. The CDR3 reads CSGSLRAGGEQFF. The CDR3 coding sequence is TGCAGCGGCAGCCTCCGAGCGGGCGGCGAGCAGTTCTTC.

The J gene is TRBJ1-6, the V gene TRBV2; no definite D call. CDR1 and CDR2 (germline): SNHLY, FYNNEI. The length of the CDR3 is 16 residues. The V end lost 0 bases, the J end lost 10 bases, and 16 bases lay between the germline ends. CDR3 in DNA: TGTGCCAGCAGTGAAGCGCCCCCGGTACTCTACTCACCCCTCCACTTT. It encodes CASSEAPPVLYSPLHF.

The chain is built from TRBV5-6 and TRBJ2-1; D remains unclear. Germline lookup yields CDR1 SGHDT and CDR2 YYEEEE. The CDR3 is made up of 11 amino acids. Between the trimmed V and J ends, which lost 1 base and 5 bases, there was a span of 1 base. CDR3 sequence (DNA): TGTGCCAGCAGCTTGAACAATGAGCAGTTCTTC. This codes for CASSLNNEQFF.

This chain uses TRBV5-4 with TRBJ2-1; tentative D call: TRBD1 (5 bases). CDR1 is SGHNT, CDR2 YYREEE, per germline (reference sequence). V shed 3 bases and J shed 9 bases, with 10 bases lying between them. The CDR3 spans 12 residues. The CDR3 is CASSSQRGEQFF. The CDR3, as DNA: TGTGCCAGCAGCTCACAAAGGGGTGAGCAGTTCTTC.

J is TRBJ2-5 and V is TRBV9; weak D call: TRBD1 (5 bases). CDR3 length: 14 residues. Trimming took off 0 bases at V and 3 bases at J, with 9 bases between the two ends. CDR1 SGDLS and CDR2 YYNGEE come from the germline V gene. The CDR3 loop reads CASSVGQQEETQYF. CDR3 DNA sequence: TGTGCCAGCAGCGTAGGACAGCAGGAAGAGACCCAGTACTTC.

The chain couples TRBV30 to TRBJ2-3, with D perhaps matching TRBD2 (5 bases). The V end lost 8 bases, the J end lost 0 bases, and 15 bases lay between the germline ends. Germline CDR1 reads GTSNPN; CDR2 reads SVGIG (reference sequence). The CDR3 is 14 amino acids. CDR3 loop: CARKRGGSTDTQYF. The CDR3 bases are TGTGCCCGGAAACGCGGCGGGAGCACAGATACGCAGTATTTT.

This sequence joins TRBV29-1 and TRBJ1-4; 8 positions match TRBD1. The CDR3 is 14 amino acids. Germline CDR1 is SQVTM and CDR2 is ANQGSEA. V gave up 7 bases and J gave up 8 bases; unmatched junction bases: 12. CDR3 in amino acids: CSAGQGGGLEKLFF. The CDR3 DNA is TGCAGCGCCGGACAGGGAGGCGGCCTAGAAAAACTGTTTTTT. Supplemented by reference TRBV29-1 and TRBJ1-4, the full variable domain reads SAVISQKPSRDICQRGTSLTIQCQVDSQVTMMFWYRQQPGQSLTLIATANQGSEATYESGFVIDKFPISRPNLTFSTLTVSNMSPEDSSIYLCSAGQGGGLEKLFFGSGTQLSVL.

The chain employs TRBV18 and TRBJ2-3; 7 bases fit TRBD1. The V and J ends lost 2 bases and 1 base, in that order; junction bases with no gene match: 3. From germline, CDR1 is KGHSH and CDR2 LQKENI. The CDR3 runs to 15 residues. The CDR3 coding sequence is TGTGCCAGCTCACCAAACCAGGGGGGCACAGATACGCAGTATTTT. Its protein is CASSPNQGGTDTQYF.

The CDR3 here is CSVDQAGYTF. CDR3 DNA sequence: TGCAGCGTTGACCAGGCGGGCTACACCTTC. The genes are TRBV29-1 and TRBJ1-2; D is undetermined. The CDR3 is 10 residues long. CDR1 and CDR2 from the germline V gene are SQVTM and ANQGSEA. Trimming removed 3 bases at V and 8 bases at J, with 7 bases between.

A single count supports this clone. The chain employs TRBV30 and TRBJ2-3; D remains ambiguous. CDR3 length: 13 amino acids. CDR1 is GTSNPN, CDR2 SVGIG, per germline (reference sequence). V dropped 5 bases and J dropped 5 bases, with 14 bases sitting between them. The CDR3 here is CAWVSSGRDTQYF. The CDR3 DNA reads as TGTGCCTGGGTTTCCTCCGGGCGAGATACGCAGTATTTT.

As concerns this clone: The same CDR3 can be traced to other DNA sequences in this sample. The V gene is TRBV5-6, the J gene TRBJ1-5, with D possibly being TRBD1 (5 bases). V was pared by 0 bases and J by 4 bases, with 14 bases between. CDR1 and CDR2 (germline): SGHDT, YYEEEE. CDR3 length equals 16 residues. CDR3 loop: CASSLAAGMGNQPQHF. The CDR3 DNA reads TGTGCCAGCAGCTTGGCGGCAGGGATGGGTAATCAGCCCCAGCATTTT.

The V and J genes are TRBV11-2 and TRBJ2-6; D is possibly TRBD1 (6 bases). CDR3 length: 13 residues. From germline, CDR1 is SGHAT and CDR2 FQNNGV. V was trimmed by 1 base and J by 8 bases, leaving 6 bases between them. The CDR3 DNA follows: TGTGCCAGCAGCTTAGGGGACACCAACGTCCTGACTTTC. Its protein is CASSLGDTNVLTF.

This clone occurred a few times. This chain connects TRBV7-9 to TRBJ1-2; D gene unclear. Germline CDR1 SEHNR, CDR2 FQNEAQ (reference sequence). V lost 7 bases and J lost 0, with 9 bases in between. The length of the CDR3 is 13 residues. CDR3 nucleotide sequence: TGTGCCAGCACCCTAACGACTAACTATGGCTACACCTTC. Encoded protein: CASTLTTNYGYTF.

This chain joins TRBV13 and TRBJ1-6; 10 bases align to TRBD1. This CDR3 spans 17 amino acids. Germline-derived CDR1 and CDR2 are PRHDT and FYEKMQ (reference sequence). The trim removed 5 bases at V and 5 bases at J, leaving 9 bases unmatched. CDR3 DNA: TGTGCCAGCAGCCGCCGGACAGGGGGTTTGGATAATTCACCCCTCCACTTT. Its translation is CASSRRTGGLDNSPLHF.

CDR3 coding DNA: TGTGCCAGCAGCTTATCAGGGAGCTATAATTCACCCCTCCACTTT. Its translation is CASSLSGSYNSPLHF. The chain employs TRBV11-2 and TRBJ1-6; D possibly corresponds to TRBD1 (5 bases). CDR1 is SGHAT, CDR2 FQNNGV, per germline. CDR3 size: 15 residues. Trimming left V 2 bases short and J 3 bases short, with 8 bases between.

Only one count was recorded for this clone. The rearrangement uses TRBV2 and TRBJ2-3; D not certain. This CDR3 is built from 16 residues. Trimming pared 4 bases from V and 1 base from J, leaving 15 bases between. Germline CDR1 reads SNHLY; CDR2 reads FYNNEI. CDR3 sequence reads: CASSGGWAARTDTQYF. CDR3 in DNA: TGTGCCAGCAGTGGAGGATGGGCAGCCCGCACAGATACGCAGTATTTT.

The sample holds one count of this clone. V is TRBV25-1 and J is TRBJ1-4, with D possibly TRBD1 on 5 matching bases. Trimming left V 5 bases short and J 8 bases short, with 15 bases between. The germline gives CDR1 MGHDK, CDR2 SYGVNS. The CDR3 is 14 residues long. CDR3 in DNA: TGTGCCAGCAGTCCCGGGGGTTTTGGCGAAAAACTGTTTTTT. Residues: CASSPGGFGEKLFF.

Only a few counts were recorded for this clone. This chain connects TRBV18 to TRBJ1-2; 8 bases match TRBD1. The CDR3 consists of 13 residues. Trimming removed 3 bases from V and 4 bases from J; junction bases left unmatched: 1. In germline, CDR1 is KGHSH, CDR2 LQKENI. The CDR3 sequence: CASSPDRVYGYTF. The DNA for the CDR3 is TGTGCCAGCTCACCGGACAGGGTCTATGGCTACACCTTC. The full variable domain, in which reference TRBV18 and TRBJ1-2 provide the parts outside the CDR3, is NAGVMQNPRHLVRRRGQEARLRCSPMKGHSHVYWYRQLPEEGLKFMVYLQKENIIDESGMPKERFSAEFPKEGPSILRIQQVVRGDSAAYFCASSPDRVYGYTFGSGTRLTVV.

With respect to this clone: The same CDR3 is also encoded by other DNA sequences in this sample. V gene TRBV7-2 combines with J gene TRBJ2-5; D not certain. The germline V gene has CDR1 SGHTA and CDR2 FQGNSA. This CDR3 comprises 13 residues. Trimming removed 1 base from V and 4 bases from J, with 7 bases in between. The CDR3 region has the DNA TGTGCCAGCAGCTTAGTCTCACGAGAGACCCAGTACTTC. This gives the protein CASSLVSRETQYF.